Presented here are 18 T cell receptor beta chains from one specimen sequenced in a study of cytomegalovirus exposure and HLA in healthy donors. Sequencing was performed with immunoSEQ multiplex PCR; in TCRdb, only in-frame clones are kept and a portion is missing. This table has about 60,000 clones, 90% to 97% appearing once. Sequencing was performed on PBMCs. Receptors were obtained from a man younger than 30 in good health and CMV-seronegative.

The V and J genes are TRBV11-2 and TRBJ2-5, with 11 bases fitting TRBD2. Germline V gene data show CDR1 as SGHAT and CDR2 as FQNNGV. Losses at the gene ends were 0 bases for V and 5 bases for J; bases not matched to a gene: 11. This CDR3 region has 18 residues. The CDR3 sequence: CASSLDLAGGLMTETQYF. The CDR3 bases are TGTGCCAGCAGCTTAGATCTAGCGGGAGGCCTGATGACGGAGACCCAGTACTTC.

The chain uses TRBV5-1 and TRBJ2-7; 8 nucleotides align to TRBD1. Germline assignment: CDR1 SGHRS and CDR2 YFSETQ. The CDR3 runs 14 residues. The V gene end was trimmed by 4 bases and the J gene end by 4 bases; junction bases not matched to a gene: 7. The chain's CDR3 is CASSLGQEHYEQYF. Written as DNA, the CDR3 is TGCGCCAGCAGCCTGGGACAGGAGCATTACGAGCAGTACTTC.

This chain links TRBV4-1 with TRBJ2-5, with 10 nucleotides matching TRBD2. The junction had 7 bases not matched to a gene; V was cut back by 0 bases and J by 3 bases. The V gene's germline CDR1 is MGHRA and CDR2 YSYEKL. The CDR3 runs 17 residues. DNA of the CDR3: TGCGCCAGCAGCCAAGAATTCTGGACTAGCGGAGAAGAGACCCAGTACTTC. Its protein product is CASSQEFWTSGEETQYF.

This chain links TRBV28 with TRBJ2-7, with 8 bases aligning to TRBD1. Trimming at V came to 7 bases and at J to 5 bases, leaving 10 bases not matched to a gene. CDR3 length: 14 amino acids. In germline, CDR1 is MDHEN, CDR2 SYDVKM. DNA of the CDR3: TGTGCCAGCACCGCCTACAGGGGGTCCCACGAGCAGTACTTC. It translates to CASTAYRGSHEQYF.

On this clone itself: At one end, the junction sequence differs from germline, possibly due to a read error. This chain links TRBV10-2 with TRBJ1-1; D remains unclear. The germline V gene has CDR1 WSHSY and CDR2 SAAADI. There are 11 residues in the CDR3. The CDR3 region is CASRENNEAFF. The CDR3 nucleotides read TGCGCCAGCCGGGAGAACAATGAAGCTTTCTTT.

Comments on this clone: This same CDR3 is encoded by further DNA sequences in the sample. The V gene is TRBV28, the J gene TRBJ2-7; the D gene is possibly TRBD2 (5 bases). The CDR3 length is 13 residues. The ends were cut back, 2 bases at V and 1 base at J, with 6 bases in the middle. Germline CDR1 MDHEN, CDR2 SYDVKM. CDR3 coding DNA: TGTGCCAGCAGTTTACCGGGATCCTACGAGCAGTACTTC. Translation: CASSLPGSYEQYF.

The rearrangement joins TRBV28 to TRBJ2-6; 10 positions agree with TRBD2. The germline V gene encodes CDR1 MDHEN and CDR2 SYDVKM. The CDR3 totals 20 residues. With V trimmed by 6 bases and J by 0 bases, 14 bases remained unmatched. CDR3 DNA: TGTGCCAGCAGGAAAAGAAGCGGGAGGGCCGACTCCTCTGGGGCCAACGTCCTGACTTTC. This gives the protein CASRKRSGRADSSGANVLTF.

This chain uses TRBV5-4 with TRBJ2-5; TRBD1 agrees at 8 bases. The ends lost 0 bases at V and 8 bases at J; junction bases unmatched: 6. CDR1 and CDR2 (germline): SGHNT, YYREEE (reference sequence). This CDR3 is 14 amino acids long. CDR3 nucleotide sequence: TGTGCCAGCAGCTTGGGAGAGGACAGGGAAACCCAGTACTTC. It specifies CASSLGEDRETQYF.

The rearrangement links TRBV4-3 to TRBJ1-5; D unresolved. The CDR3 is 16 residues long. Germline CDR1 and CDR2: LGHNA and YSLEER. Trimming left V 1 base short and J 3 bases short, with 13 bases between. DNA for the CDR3: TGCGCCAGCAGCCAAGTGTATTTAACAGACAATCAGCCCCAGCATTTT. Translated, it gives CASSQVYLTDNQPQHF.

The chain joins TRBV11-2 to TRBJ2-1; 7 positions agree with TRBD2. The CDR3 contains 17 residues. Trimming took 3 bases from V and 8 from J; bases not matched to a gene: 16. The germline V gene has CDR1 SGHAT and CDR2 FQNNGV. Here the CDR3 DNA reads TGTGCCAGCAGCTTCCCCGGGGGAGGGAGGAGTGACGATGAGCAGTTCTTC. Encoded protein: CASSFPGGGRSDDEQFF.

This chain connects TRBV5-1 to TRBJ2-7, with no clear D. Germline V gene sequence: CDR1 SGHRS, CDR2 YFSETQ. CDR3 size: 14 residues. With 3 bases removed from V and 3 bases from J, the gap between germline ends came to 13 bases. The CDR3 bases are TGCGCCAGCAGCTCCGTTGCCGGCGGCTACGAGCAGTACTTC. This sequence encodes CASSSVAGGYEQYF.

The chain couples TRBV28 to TRBJ2-3; TRBD1 matches 12 bases. CDR3 length: 16 amino acids. CDR1 and CDR2 from the germline V gene are MDHEN and SYDVKM. Trimming took 6 bases from V and 6 from J; bases not matched to a gene: 10. CDR3 DNA: TGTGCCAGCAGCTCCCCGGGACAGGGGGCTCAGGATACGCAGTATTTT. Translating gives CASSSPGQGAQDTQYF.

The chain joins TRBV6-5 to TRBJ2-3, with 7 bases that match TRBD1. The CDR3 is made up of 16 amino acids. Trimming cost V 0 bases and J 0 bases; bases outside gene matches: 3. CDR1 and CDR2 from the germline V gene are MNHEY and SVGAGI. The CDR3 coding sequence is TGTGCCAGCAGTTACTCACCGGGACAGAGCACAGATACGCAGTATTTT. It specifies CASSYSPGQSTDTQYF.

The V gene is TRBV4-1, the J gene TRBJ1-5, with D maybe TRBD1 (6 bases). From germline, CDR1 is MGHRA and CDR2 YSYEKL. The V end was cut by 3 bases, the J end by 0 bases, with 12 bases between. The CDR3 runs 16 residues. CDR3 nucleotides: TGCGCCAGCAGCCATCTGGGGGCTTATAGCAATCAGCCCCAGCATTTT. Protein product: CASSHLGAYSNQPQHF.

The J gene is TRBJ1-5, the V gene TRBV30; D uncertain. The CDR3 totals 13 residues. Trimming left V 0 bases short and J 5 bases short, with 8 bases between. From germline, CDR1 is GTSNPN and CDR2 SVGIG (reference sequence). CDR3 bases: TGTGCCTGGAGTGTCTTTCGGGATCAGCCCCAGCATTTT. Translated: CAWSVFRDQPQHF. Combining the CDR3 with reference TRBV30 and TRBJ1-5 gives the whole variable domain SQTIHQWPATLVQPVGSPLSLECTVEGTSNPNLYWYRQAAGRGLQLLFYSVGIGQISSEVPQNLSASRPQDRQFILSSKKLLLSDSGFYLCAWSVFRDQPQHFGDGTRLSIL.

The chain joins TRBV28 to TRBJ1-2, with a possible D match to TRBD1 (5 bases). CDR1 is MDHEN and CDR2 is SYDVKM in the germline V gene. V was clipped by 6 bases and J by 4 bases, with 12 bases between them. This CDR3 region has 13 residues. The CDR3 region has the DNA TGTGCCAGCAGCCGGGCGGGGCTCTATGGCTACACCTTC. This codes for CASSRAGLYGYTF.

The chain has TRBV7-6 and TRBJ2-1, with D perhaps TRBD2 (5 bases). CDR3 length: 15 amino acids. Germline CDR1 reads SGHVS; CDR2 reads FNYEAQ. Trimming cost V 0 bases and J 3 bases, with 9 bases left between them. CDR3 in DNA: TGTGCCAGCAGCTTAGCGCGAGCGGTCTACAATGAGCAGTTCTTC. Protein product: CASSLARAVYNEQFF.

The rearrangement joins TRBV14 to TRBJ2-1; a possible D gene is TRBD2 (7 bases). Trimming pared 1 base from V and 3 bases from J, leaving 13 bases between. This CDR3 comprises 16 residues. Looked up from germline, CDR1 is SGHDN and CDR2 is FVKESK. The CDR3 region has the DNA TGTGCCAGCAGCCAAGGGGGGCTAGCGGTCTACAATGAGCAGTTCTTC. Protein product: CASSQGGLAVYNEQFF.